Following are 10 T cell receptor beta chains from one sample sequenced in a study of blood T cells in healthy people across ages. A sample-barcoded 5' primer and a J-beta primer mix were used in a second PCR of about 7 to 12 cycles. In TCRdb, the 5' RACE reads were re-called with MiXCR into one record per CDR3 protein. The data hold hundreds of thousands of distinct CDR3 sequences, with more than 40% observed a single time. The source material was blood. These receptors came from a woman aged 55-69 years in good health.

This clonotype was detected a few times. The gene calls are TRBV7-2 and TRBJ2-7; no reliable D call. V dropped 2 bases and J dropped 7 bases, with 12 bases sitting between them. The CDR3 contains 13 residues. CDR1 SGHTA and CDR2 FQGNSA come from the germline V gene. This CDR3 is CASSLTLQGEQYF. DNA of the CDR3: TGTGCCAGCAGCTTAACACTACAAGGGGAGCAGTACTTC.

This rearrangement joins TRBV5-1 to TRBJ2-4; TRBD2 might be the D (5 bases). V was pared by 0 bases and J by 5 bases, with 12 bases between. Germline CDR1 SGHRS, CDR2 YFSETQ. The CDR3 has 15 amino acids. CDR3 sequence reads: CASSLVEGVENIQYF. The CDR3 region has the DNA TGCGCCAGCAGCTTGGTCGAGGGAGTCGAAAACATTCAGTACTTC.

Concerning this clonotype itself: The junction shows a germline mismatch at one end, possibly a read error. This chain joins TRBV12-3 or TRBV12-4 and TRBJ1-1, with D maybe TRBD1 (6 bases). The CDR3 loop spans 14 amino acids. The DNA of the CDR3 is TGTGCCAGCGGTTTAGGGGGGTTAAACACTGAAGCTTTCTTT. This codes for CASGLGGLNTEAFF.

The CDR3 protein is CASSIRDRGSNTEAFF. CDR3 sequence (DNA): TGTGCCAGCAGCATCCGTGACAGGGGGTCGAACACTGAAGCTTTCTTT. This chain joins TRBV7-8 and TRBJ1-1; 9 bases line up with TRBD1. The trim removed 5 bases at V and 1 base at J, leaving 8 bases unmatched. The CDR3 is made up of 16 amino acids. Germline CDR1 reads SGHVS; CDR2 reads FQNEAQ.

The gene calls are TRBV11-3 and TRBJ2-1; 8 bases are shared with TRBD2. Trimming removed 1 base from V and 1 base from J; junction bases left unmatched: 6. CDR1 is SGHNT, CDR2 YENEEA, per germline. CDR3 length equals 17 residues. In nucleotides, the CDR3 is TGTGCCAGCAGCTTAGCCCCAACTAGCGGTTCCTACAATGAGCAGTTCTTC. Translation gives CASSLAPTSGSYNEQFF.

The CDR3 reads CASSSAGGRMAEAFF. CDR3 bases: TGTGCCAGCAGCTCCGCAGGGGGCAGGATGGCTGAAGCTTTCTTT. The chain employs TRBV7-3 and TRBJ1-1, with 8 bases fitting TRBD1. The V and J ends lost 4 bases and 6 bases, in that order; junction bases with no gene match: 10. Germline loops: CDR1 SGHTA, CDR2 FQGTGA. This CDR3 comprises 15 residues.

V and J are TRBV25-1 and TRBJ1-1; no reliable D call. Trimming left V 4 bases short and J 2 bases short, with 8 bases between. Germline V gene lookup returns CDR1 MGHDK and CDR2 SYGVNS. The CDR3 spans 13 residues. The DNA for the CDR3 is TGTGCCAGCAGTGTCACCATTAACACTGAAGCTTTCTTT. Translation gives CASSVTINTEAFF. The variable domain in full, completed from reference TRBV25-1 and TRBJ1-1, reads EADIYQTPRYLVIGTGKKITLECSQTMGHDKMYWYQQDPGMELHLIHYSYGVNSTEKGDLSSESTVSRIRTEHFPLTLESARPSHTSQYLCASSVTINTEAFFGQGTRLTVV.

This clonotype was detected many times. This chain joins TRBV7-2 and TRBJ2-5; D not certain. Germline values: CDR1 SGHTA, CDR2 FQGNSA. The CDR3 length is 12 residues. V dropped 4 bases and J dropped 5 bases, with 8 bases sitting between them. The DNA of the CDR3 is TGTGCCAGCAGCTACAACGTGGAGACCCAGTACTTC. Translation gives CASSYNVETQYF.

The chain is built from TRBV29-1 and TRBJ2-7, with 8 nucleotides matching TRBD1. Germline V gives CDR1 SQVTM, CDR2 ANQGSEA. The ends lost 6 bases at V and 5 bases at J; junction bases unmatched: 6. This CDR3 has 12 residues. This CDR3 reads CSVLDRVNEQYF. The CDR3 bases are TGCAGCGTCTTGGACAGGGTAAACGAGCAGTACTTC.

V is TRBV7-9 and J is TRBJ2-3; D is possibly TRBD1 or TRBD2 (5 bases each). The V end was cut by 9 bases, the J end by 0 bases, with 10 bases between. CDR1 is SEHNR, CDR2 FQNEAQ, per germline (reference sequence). This CDR3 comprises 13 residues. The CDR3 reads CARDSGSTDTQYF. In nucleotides, the CDR3 is TGTGCCAGAGACAGCGGTAGCACAGATACGCAGTATTTT.